This TCR beta chain was recorded in a study of graft-versus-host responses after intestinal transplantation. Generated by immunoSEQ multiplex PCR, the TCRdb table keeps only in-frame clones and is missing some. In the table there are about 41,000 clones, roughly 95% of which are singletons. To note about this clone: As yet, its antigen is unknown.

The CDR3 runs 17 residues. Deletions cut 7 bases from V and 6 bases from J, with 22 bases between. Germline CDR1 is SGHTA and CDR2 is FQGNSA. The material was unstimulated CD8+ T cells sorted from spleen or lymph node cells, obtained before transplant. This clonotype originated in a human donor who was the organ donor for an intestinal transplant. The genes are TRBV7-2 and TRBJ1-6, with D perhaps TRBD1 (5 bases). This CDR3 is CASTLLPQQAINSPLHF. The CDR3 region has the DNA TGTGCCAGCACCTTGTTACCCCAACAGGCGATTAATTCACCCCTCCACTTT. Based on the CDR3 plus reference TRBV7-2 and TRBJ1-6, the full variable domain is GAGVSQSPSNKVTEKGKDVELRCDPISGHTALYWYRQSLGQGLEFLIYFQGNSAPDKSGLPSDRFSAERTGGSVSTLTIQRTQQEDSAVYLCASTLLPQQAINSPLHFGNGTRLTVT.